This T cell receptor beta chain comes out of a study of response to subunit inactivated influenza vaccine. Findings of the study overall: Few new T cells, the authors suggested, are recruited by each seasonal influenza vaccination.

TCRdb recomputed calls from the RT-PCR reads with MiXCR, one row per CDR3 protein. The table records some 500,000 distinct CDR3 sequences, over 25% of them present only once. This CDR3 is 13 amino acids long. V was cut by 4 bases and J by 4 bases, with 8 bases left in between. The germline gives CDR1 LGHDT, CDR2 YNNKEL (reference sequence). A note on this clonotype: The antigen remains unidentified.

The sequence was obtained from a man over 45 who received an inactivated influenza vaccine. Sequenced material: CD4+ T cells sorted from PBMCs, taken less than 6 days after vaccination. The J gene is TRBJ1-5, the V gene TRBV3-1; no clear D. Here the CDR3 DNA reads TGTGCCAGCAGCCGTAGTAGGAATCAGCCCCAGCATTTT. It translates to CASSRSRNQPQHF.